These 28 T cell receptor beta chains share one sample of origin, sequenced in a study of T cell changes during pregnancy in multiple sclerosis. The repertoire was sequenced with immunoSEQ multiplex PCR; TCRdb's copy has only in-frame clones and lacks some. The table has about 110,000 clones, under 95% seen once; the top ten hold less than 0.9%. Sequenced here: peripheral blood, sampled in the third trimester of pregnancy. These receptor sequences come from a female donor in good health, enrolled as a control in a pregnancy study.

V is TRBV6-1 and J is TRBJ2-7; TRBD1 aligns across 9 bases. This CDR3 spans 13 amino acids. Germline V gene data show CDR1 as MNHNS and CDR2 as SASEGT. With V trimmed by 6 bases and J by 3 bases, 3 bases remained unmatched. CDR3 in DNA: TGTGCCAGCAGGGGGACAGGGAACTACGAGCAGTACTTC. Encoded protein: CASRGTGNYEQYF.

The genes are TRBV7-9 and TRBJ1-4; D is possibly TRBD1 (5 bases). The germline V gene encodes CDR1 SEHNR and CDR2 FQNEAQ (reference sequence). Trimming stripped 5 bases from V and 8 bases from J, with 15 bases between. The CDR3 consists of 14 residues. CDR3 bases: TGTGCCAGCAGCCTGACAAAGGGGAACGAAAAACTGTTTTTT. Encoded protein: CASSLTKGNEKLFF.

V gene TRBV11-3 combines with J gene TRBJ2-1; 8 nucleotides match TRBD2. The CDR3 spans 16 residues. The V segment lost 3 bases and the J segment 3 bases; nucleotides outside the gene matches: 7. Germline-derived CDR1 and CDR2 are SGHNT and YENEEA. The CDR3 region is CASSLISGGLYNEQFF. Here the CDR3 DNA reads TGTGCCAGCAGCTTGATCAGCGGGGGACTCTACAATGAGCAGTTCTTC.

The chain has TRBV5-4 and TRBJ1-3; tentative D call: TRBD1 (5 bases). CDR3 length equals 15 residues. V dropped 1 base and J dropped 2 bases, with 10 bases sitting between them. The germline CDR1 and CDR2 sequences are SGHNT and YYREEE (reference sequence). DNA of the CDR3: TGTGCCAGCAGCTTGAGCTGGGGCCCTGGAAACACCATATATTTT. Amino acid sequence: CASSLSWGPGNTIYF.

The chain couples TRBV4-3 to TRBJ1-1; D is perhaps TRBD1 (6 bases). Trimming removed 4 bases from V and 4 bases from J, with 19 bases in between. Germline CDR1 LGHNA, CDR2 YSLEER. This CDR3 is built from 16 residues. The CDR3 is CASSPRIRGEGTEAFF. The CDR3 DNA follows: TGCGCCAGCAGCCCCAGGATCAGGGGTGAGGGCACTGAAGCTTTCTTT.

The genes are TRBV7-2 and TRBJ1-5, with D possibly being TRBD1 (5 bases). The CDR3 runs to 15 residues. The germline CDR1 and CDR2 sequences are SGHTA and FQGNSA. Trimming shortened V by 1 base and J by 2 bases, and 9 bases separated the two germline ends. CDR3 nucleotides: TGTGCCAGCAGCTTAGGACAGTCGGGCAATCAGCCCCAGCATTTT. Its translation: CASSLGQSGNQPQHF.

V is TRBV7-9 and J is TRBJ1-1; tentatively, D is TRBD1 (6 bases). The ends were cut back, 5 bases at V and 1 base at J, with 17 bases in the middle. The CDR3 runs 16 residues. Germline assignment: CDR1 SEHNR and CDR2 FQNEAQ (reference sequence). CDR3 protein: CASSPWEGGPNTEAFF. The CDR3 coding sequence is TGTGCCAGCAGCCCGTGGGAGGGGGGGCCGAACACTGAAGCTTTCTTT.

This chain joins TRBV9 and TRBJ2-1; weak D call: TRBD2 (5 bases). CDR3 size: 14 residues. The germline V gene has CDR1 SGDLS and CDR2 YYNGEE. Between the trimmed V and J ends, which lost 3 bases and 5 bases, there was a span of 12 bases. CDR3: CASSARWENNEQFF. The CDR3 DNA is TGTGCCAGCAGCGCCCGTTGGGAGAACAATGAGCAGTTCTTC.

The V gene is TRBV4-1, the J gene TRBJ1-1, with 7 positions matching TRBD1. Germline CDR1 MGHRA, CDR2 YSYEKL. This CDR3 comprises 15 residues. Unmatched junction bases numbered 4, after V lost 3 bases and J lost 0 bases. DNA for the CDR3: TGCGCCAGCAGCCACGACAGGGCTATGAACACTGAAGCTTTCTTT. It translates to CASSHDRAMNTEAFF.

This chain connects TRBV7-9 to TRBJ1-1; TRBD1 aligns across 7 bases. Germline assignment: CDR1 SEHNR and CDR2 FQNEAQ (reference sequence). V shed 8 bases, J shed 0 bases, and the junction held 15 bases outside the gene matches. This CDR3 is built from 17 residues. CDR3 nucleotide sequence: TGTGCCAGCGCCCACAGGGGAAAGGGGAGAATGAACACTGAAGCTTTCTTT. Translating gives CASAHRGKGRMNTEAFF.

The chain combines TRBV18 with TRBJ2-5, with D perhaps TRBD1 (6 bases). V lost 0 bases, J lost 6 bases, and 17 bases lay in between. CDR3 size: 16 residues. CDR1 and CDR2 from the germline V gene are KGHSH and LQKENI. The CDR3, as DNA: TGTGCCAGCTCACCACCTGTCGCAGGGGTCGGGAAGACCCAGTACTTC. It translates to CASSPPVAGVGKTQYF. Full variable domain (outside the CDR3, taken from reference TRBV18 and TRBJ2-5): NAGVMQNPRHLVRRRGQEARLRCSPMKGHSHVYWYRQLPEEGLKFMVYLQKENIIDESGMPKERFSAEFPKEGPSILRIQQVVRGDSAAYFCASSPPVAGVGKTQYFGPGTRLLVL.

The CDR3 coding sequence is TGTGCCAGCAGCTTAGACGGGACAGTCTACCTTGGCTACACCTTC. It translates to CASSLDGTVYLGYTF. The chain is built from TRBV7-9 and TRBJ1-2, with 7 bases that match TRBD1. In germline, CDR1 is SEHNR, CDR2 FQNEAQ (reference sequence). The CDR3 covers 15 residues. Losses at the gene ends were 1 base for V and 7 bases for J; bases not matched to a gene: 9.

The chain combines TRBV5-4 with TRBJ2-5; TRBD1 agrees at 7 bases. Germline V gene data show CDR1 as SGHNT and CDR2 as YYREEE (reference sequence). The CDR3 length is 15 residues. Unmatched junction bases numbered 11, after V lost 4 bases and J lost 5 bases. The CDR3 bases are TGTGCCAGCAGCGGAGTGAAGGGGGCAAGGGAGACCCAGTACTTC. Protein sequence: CASSGVKGARETQYF.

V is TRBV11-3 and J is TRBJ2-7; 9 positions agree with TRBD2. There are 15 residues in the CDR3. V trimming: 5 bases; J trimming: 6 bases; junction bases outside the gene matches: 11. Germline assignment: CDR1 SGHNT and CDR2 YENEEA. CDR3 in amino acids: CASSTYSGGYPEQYF. CDR3 bases: TGTGCCAGCAGCACATATAGCGGGGGTTATCCCGAGCAGTACTTC.

This chain connects TRBV13 to TRBJ2-1; 12 positions match TRBD2. Losses at the gene ends were 2 bases for V and 7 bases for J; bases not matched to a gene: 9. This CDR3 is 17 amino acids long. Looked up from germline, CDR1 is PRHDT and CDR2 is FYEKMQ (reference sequence). In DNA form, the CDR3 reads TGTGCCAGCAGCTTACTACTAGCGGGGGGCTCAGGGAATGAGCAGTTCTTC. Translation gives CASSLLLAGGSGNEQFF.

The V call is TRBV5-4, the J call TRBJ1-1; tentatively, D is TRBD1 (5 bases). Germline CDR1 SGHNT, CDR2 YYREEE (reference sequence). V dropped 1 base and J dropped 6 bases, with 10 bases sitting between them. The CDR3 length is 13 residues. Here the CDR3 reads CASSLKGFAEAFF. CDR3 bases: TGTGCCAGCAGCTTGAAGGGGTTCGCTGAAGCTTTCTTT.

V and J are TRBV25-1 and TRBJ1-4; D is ambiguous. The V end lost 3 bases, the J end lost 4 bases, and 9 bases lay between the germline ends. The CDR3 is made up of 14 amino acids. From germline, CDR1 is MGHDK and CDR2 SYGVNS. CDR3 coding DNA: TGTGCCAGCAGTGAGTCAGGTGGTAATGAAAAACTGTTTTTT. It specifies CASSESGGNEKLFF.

The gene calls are TRBV7-2 and TRBJ2-3, with 13 bases identical to TRBD2. CDR1 is SGHTA, CDR2 FQGNSA, per germline. V lost 5 bases and J lost 9; bases outside the gene matches: 5. The CDR3 runs 14 residues. Here the CDR3 DNA reads TGTGCCAGCAGCCAAGGACTAGCGGGGGACACGCAGTATTTT. It is translated as CASSQGLAGDTQYF.

CDR3 DNA sequence: TGTGCCTGGAAGACAGGTATTGTTTCCTACGAGCAGTACTTC. Its protein is CAWKTGIVSYEQYF. The chain couples TRBV30 to TRBJ2-7; tentative D call: TRBD1 (6 bases). Trimming shortened V by 4 bases and J by 1 base, and 14 bases separated the two germline ends. Germline V gene sequence: CDR1 GTSNPN, CDR2 SVGIG (reference sequence). This CDR3 region has 14 residues.

The chain carries TRBV11-3 and TRBJ1-1; tentatively, D is TRBD1 (5 bases). The CDR3 totals 14 residues. Trimming cost V 4 bases and J 6 bases, with 15 bases left between them. Germline V gene data show CDR1 as SGHNT and CDR2 as YENEEA. DNA of the CDR3: TGTGCCAGCAGCTCGCGGGGGGGGAGCCCTGAAGCTTTCTTT. Translation: CASSSRGGSPEAFF.

V gene TRBV5-6 combines with J gene TRBJ2-4; TRBD1 matches 10 bases. Germline V lookup: CDR1 SGHDT, CDR2 YYEEEE. Trimming removed 0 bases from V and 7 bases from J; junction bases left unmatched: 7. CDR3 length equals 16 residues. CDR3 DNA: TGTGCCAGCAGCTTGGGACAGGGGGCCGGTATGAACATTCAGTACTTC. This gives the protein CASSLGQGAGMNIQYF. The full variable domain, completed using reference TRBV5-6 and TRBJ2-4, is DAGVTQSPTHLIKTRGQQVTLRCSPKSGHDTVSWYQQALGQGPQFIFQYYEEEERQRGNFPDRFSGHQFPNYSSELNVNALLLGDSALYLCASSLGQGAGMNIQYFGAGTRLSVL.

V usage is TRBV9 and J usage is TRBJ2-5, with no clear D. V was cut by 4 bases and J by 4 bases, with 11 bases left in between. The CDR3 is made up of 13 amino acids. Looked up from germline, CDR1 is SGDLS and CDR2 is YYNGEE. CDR3 protein: CASSTRTSETQYF. CDR3 in DNA: TGTGCCAGCAGCACACGAACGTCAGAGACCCAGTACTTC.

J is TRBJ2-5 and V is TRBV7-9, with D perhaps matching TRBD2 (5 bases). V lost 5 bases and J lost 1, with 17 bases in between. This CDR3 has 16 amino acids. Germline assignment: CDR1 SEHNR and CDR2 FQNEAQ (reference sequence). CDR3 sequence (DNA): TGTGCCAGCAGCCGTGGATCCGGAGCGGTCCAAGAGACCCAGTACTTC. Translated: CASSRGSGAVQETQYF. Based on the CDR3 plus reference TRBV7-9 and TRBJ2-5, the full variable domain is DTGVSQNPRHKITKRGQNVTFRCDPISEHNRLYWYRQTLGQGPEFLTYFQNEAQLEKSRLLSDRFSAERPKGSFSTLEIQRTEQGDSAMYLCASSRGSGAVQETQYFGPGTRLLVL.

V usage is TRBV29-1 and J usage is TRBJ1-5; D may be TRBD1 (5 bases). Germline-derived CDR1 and CDR2 are SQVTM and ANQGSEA. V lost 7 bases and J 6 bases, leaving 19 bases between the germline ends. This CDR3 spans 14 amino acids. The CDR3 loop is CSARGGDLGQPQHF. In DNA, the CDR3 is TGCAGCGCCCGGGGGGGGGATTTGGGTCAGCCCCAGCATTTT.

This chain connects TRBV4-2 to TRBJ1-1; 8 positions agree with TRBD1. Germline loops: CDR1 LGHNA, CDR2 YNFKEQ. The length of the CDR3 is 14 residues. V lost 2 bases, J lost 4 bases, and 3 bases stayed unmatched. CDR3 residues: CASSQNRGSTEAFF. The CDR3 bases are TGTGCCAGCAGCCAAAACAGGGGGAGCACTGAAGCTTTCTTT.

This clone was observed once. This chain joins TRBV18 and TRBJ2-7; 10 bases are a match to TRBD1. V lost 2 bases, J lost 5 bases, and 9 bases stayed unmatched. The CDR3 totals 16 residues. CDR1 is KGHSH and CDR2 is LQKENI in the germline V gene. The CDR3 region is CASSPADRGFRDEQYF. In DNA, the CDR3 is TGTGCCAGCTCACCAGCGGACAGGGGGTTTAGAGACGAGCAGTACTTC.

V and J are TRBV25-1 and TRBJ1-4, with D maybe TRBD1 (6 bases). Germline V CDR1 and CDR2: MGHDK, SYGVNS. This CDR3 is 17 amino acids long. The germline V and J ends were trimmed by 1 base and 5 bases, with 17 bases remaining between them. The CDR3 coding sequence is TGTGCCAGCAGTGAATGGGGAGGTTCGGGGGGCAATGAAAAACTGTTTTTT. Translated: CASSEWGGSGGNEKLFF.

The J gene is TRBJ1-2, the V gene TRBV6-4; 8 nucleotides line up with TRBD1. Germline-derived CDR1 and CDR2 are MRHNA and SNTAGT. This CDR3 has 13 amino acids. Germline trimming cut 6 bases from V and 5 bases from J; bases unmatched to any gene: 5. CDR3 region: CASRATGDYGYTF. In DNA, the CDR3 is TGTGCCAGCAGGGCGACAGGGGATTATGGCTACACCTTC.